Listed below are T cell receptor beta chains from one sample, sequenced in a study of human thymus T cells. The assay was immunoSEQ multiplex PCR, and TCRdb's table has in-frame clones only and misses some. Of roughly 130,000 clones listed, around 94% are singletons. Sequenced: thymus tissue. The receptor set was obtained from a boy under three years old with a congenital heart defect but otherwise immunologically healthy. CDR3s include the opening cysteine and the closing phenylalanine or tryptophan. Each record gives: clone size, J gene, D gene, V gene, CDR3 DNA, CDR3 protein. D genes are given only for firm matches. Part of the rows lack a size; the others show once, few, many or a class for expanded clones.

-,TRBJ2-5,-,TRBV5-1,TGCGCCAGCAGCTTTTCGGGGTTGTGGGAGGAGACCCAGTACTTC,CASSFSGLWEETQYF
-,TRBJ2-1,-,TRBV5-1,TGCGCCAGCAGCTGGAACCCCAATGAGCAGTTCTTC,CASSWNPNEQFF
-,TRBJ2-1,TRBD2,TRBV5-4,TGTGCCAGCAGCTTGGCGGGGGGGCAGGGCAATGAGCAGTTCTTC,CASSLAGGQGNEQFF
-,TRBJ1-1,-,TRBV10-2,TGCGCCAGCAGACTCCCAAACACTGAAGCTTTCTTT,CASRLPNTEAFF
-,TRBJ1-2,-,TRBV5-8,TGTGCCAGCAGCTTGGTGGGGGGCTATGGCTACACCTTC,CASSLVGGYGYTF
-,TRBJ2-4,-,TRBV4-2,TGTGCCAGCAGCCAAGAGGACAACATTCAGTACTTC,CASSQEDNIQYF
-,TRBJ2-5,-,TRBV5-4,TGTGCCAGCAGCTTCGGACTCGACTCGGGGGAGACCCAGTACTTC,CASSFGLDSGETQYF
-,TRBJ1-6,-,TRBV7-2,TGTGCCAGCAGCTTCGGGCCAGCACTCCACTTT,CASSFGPALHF
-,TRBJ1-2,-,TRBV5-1,TGCGCCAGCAGCGGAAGAGGGGATGGCTACACCTTC,CASSGRGDGYTF
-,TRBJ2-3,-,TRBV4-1,TGCGCCAGCAGCCAAGATCGGGGCGGGATCAGCACAGATACGCAGTATTTT,CASSQDRGGISTDTQYF
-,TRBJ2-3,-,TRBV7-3,TGTGCCAGCAGCTTAAGCGGGGGCGCAGATACGCAGTATTTT,CASSLSGGADTQYF
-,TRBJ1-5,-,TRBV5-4,TGTGCCAGCAGTCCCCCCGTGGGGGAGTATCAGCCCCAGCATTTT,CASSPPVGEYQPQHF
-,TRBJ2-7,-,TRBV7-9,TGTGCCAGCAGCTTAGTGGGCGAACATACTCCCTACGAGCAGTACTTC,CASSLVGEHTPYEQYF
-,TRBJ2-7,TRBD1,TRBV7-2,TGTGCCAGCAGCTTAGTATACGGGACAGGGGAAAACGAGCAGTACTTC,CASSLVYGTGENEQYF
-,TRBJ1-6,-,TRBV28,TGTGCCAGCAGCCTTTCCATGGGGGGCTTACCCCTCCACTTT,CASSLSMGGLPLHF
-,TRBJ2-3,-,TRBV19,TGTGCCAGTAGTATAGATCTGATAAACACATTGTGGAATACGCAGTATTTT,CASSIDLINTLWNTQYF
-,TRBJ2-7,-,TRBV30,TGTGCCTGGAGGACAGCTCCCTACGAGCAGTACTTC,CAWRTAPYEQYF
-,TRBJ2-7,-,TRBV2,TGTGCCAGCAGTATTATGGACGCGCTTTCCTACGAGCAGTACTTC,CASSIMDALSYEQYF
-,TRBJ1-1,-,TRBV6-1,TGTGCCAGCAGATTTGAAGGGAAGGGCCCTGAAGCTTTCTTT,CASRFEGKGPEAFF
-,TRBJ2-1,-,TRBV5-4,TGTGCCAGCAGCTTGTCGTCTCGGAGGAACAATGAGCAGTTCTTC,CASSLSSRRNNEQFF
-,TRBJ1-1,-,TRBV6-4,TGTGCCAGCAGTGTAGACGGGAACACTGAAGCTTTCTTT,CASSVDGNTEAFF
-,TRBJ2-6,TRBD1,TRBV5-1,TGCGCCAGCAGCTCGACAGGGAACTCTGGGGCCAACGTCCTGACTTTC,CASSSTGNSGANVLTF
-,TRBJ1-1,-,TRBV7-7,TGTGCTAGCAGCTTAAAGCTAAGGGGGGGGACGAACACTGAAGCTTTCTTT,CASSLKLRGGTNTEAFF
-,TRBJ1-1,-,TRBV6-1,TGTGCCAGCAGGACAGTGAACACTGAAGCTTTCTTT,CASRTVNTEAFF
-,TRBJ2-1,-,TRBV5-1,TGCGCCAGCAGCCAGAGGGGCCGCTCCTACAATGAGCAGTTCTTC,CASSQRGRSYNEQFF
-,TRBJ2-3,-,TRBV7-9,TGTGCCAGCAGCCCCCACCACCACGAGGCAGATACGCAGTATTTT,CASSPHHHEADTQYF
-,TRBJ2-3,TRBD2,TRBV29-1,TGCAGCGTTTGGCTAGCGGGGTCCACAGATACGCAGTATTTT,CSVWLAGSTDTQYF
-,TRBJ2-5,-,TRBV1,TGCACCAGCAGCCAAGGGGCTAGCGGGGGAGAGGAAGAGACCCAGTACTTC,CTSSQGASGGEEETQYF
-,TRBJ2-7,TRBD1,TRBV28,TGTGCCAGCAGTTTCAGGGGGACCTACGAGCAGTACTTC,CASSFRGTYEQYF
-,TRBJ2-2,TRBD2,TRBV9,TGTGCCAGCAGCCTAGCGGGGGGTTACACCGGGGAGCTGTTTTTT,CASSLAGGYTGELFF
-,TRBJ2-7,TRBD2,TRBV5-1,TGCGCCAGCAGCTTGCCTCCACTAGCGGGGGGGGGCTACGAGCAGTACTTC,CASSLPPLAGGGYEQYF
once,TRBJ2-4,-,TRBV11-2,TGTGCCAGCAGCCCAGAGGGTCGAGCGCTAGCCAAAAACATTCAGTACTTC,CASSPEGRALAKNIQYF
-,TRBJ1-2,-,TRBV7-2,TGTGCCAGCAGCCCGAGTCCGGGACACGTGCCTAACTATGGCTACACCTTC,CASSPSPGHVPNYGYTF
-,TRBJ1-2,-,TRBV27,TGTGCCAGCAGTACCTCCGCCCCCAGGGGCCCATCCTATGGCTACACCTTC,CASSTSAPRGPSYGYTF
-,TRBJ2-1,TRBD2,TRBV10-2,TGCGCCAGCAGTGAGCCGGGACTAGCGGGGCGACGCTCCTACAATGAGCAGTTCTTC,CASSEPGLAGRRSYNEQFF
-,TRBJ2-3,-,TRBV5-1,TGCGCCAGCAGCCTAGGGTCCACAGATACGCAGTATTTT,CASSLGSTDTQYF
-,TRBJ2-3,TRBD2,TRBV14,TGTGCCAGCAGCCTTACTAGCGGGGGGTCTAGCACAGATACGCAGTATTTT,CASSLTSGGSSTDTQYF
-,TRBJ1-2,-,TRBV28,TGTGCCAGCAGTTTAATCCCAGGGAAGTATGGCTACACCTTC,CASSLIPGKYGYTF
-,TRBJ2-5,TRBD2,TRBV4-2,TGTGCCAGCAGCCCGGGCGAACTAGCGGGGGCGGAAGAGACCCAGTACTTC,CASSPGELAGAEETQYF
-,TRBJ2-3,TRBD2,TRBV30,TGTGCCTGGAAAGGCGGGGGAGATACGCAGTATTTT,CAWKGGGDTQYF
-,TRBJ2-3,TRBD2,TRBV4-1,TGCGCCAGCAGAAGACTAGCGGGGCTCCCCGGGGGCACAGATACGCAGTATTTT,CASRRLAGLPGGTDTQYF